The source of this T cell receptor beta chain is a study of blood T cell repertoires in COVID-19. Study overall: T cells, B-cell-depleted T cells, or PBMCs provided the cDNA or gDNA that served as material.

This clone has just one count. The data were produced by immunoSEQ multiplex PCR, yet TCRdb's version contains in-frame clones alone and is incomplete. The table shows under 350,000 clones, with roughly 90% occurring only once. Germline V gene sequence: CDR1 MNHNS, CDR2 SASEGT. The CDR3 totals 14 residues. V was cut by 2 bases and J by 4 bases, with 11 bases left in between. The chain recombines TRBV6-1 with TRBJ1-1, with D hard to call. The sequence came from a man aged 35 to 55 with acute or convalescent COVID-19. The sequencing input was peripheral blood. CDR3 nucleotide sequence: TGTGCCAGCAGTGAAAGCGGAGGAGTCACTGAAGCTTTCTTT. Protein product: CASSESGGVTEAFF.